This paragraph reports one T cell receptor beta chain. Its matching antigen is unknown. TCR beta CDR3 sequences were amplified from RNA transcripts. HTBI primers were used for first-round RT-PCR of the TCR CDR3. TCRdb passed the multiplex PCR reads through MiXCR, listing each CDR3 protein once. The sample gives roughly 510,000 distinct CDR3 sequences, about 46% of which show up once; 35% to 50% is in the top ten. These data belong to a study of T cells in Graves' hyperthyroidism and ophthalmopathy. Study findings and constraints: Among clonotypes expanded in thyroid above 0.001, most were also found in blood.

The germline gives CDR1 SGHTA, CDR2 FQGNSA. The CDR3 sequence is 14 residues long. Trimming shortened V by 5 bases and J by 2 bases, and 13 bases separated the two germline ends. The chain recombines TRBV7-2 with TRBJ2-7; possibly TRBD2 for D (6 bases). The sequence derives from an adult woman with Graves' disease, either hyperthyroidism or ophthalmopathy (not recorded which). The source material was peripheral blood or thyroid tissue (not recorded which). In DNA, the CDR3 is TGTGCCAGCAGCCCCCGGGGAGGTCCCTACGAGCAGTACTTC. This codes for CASSPRGGPYEQYF.